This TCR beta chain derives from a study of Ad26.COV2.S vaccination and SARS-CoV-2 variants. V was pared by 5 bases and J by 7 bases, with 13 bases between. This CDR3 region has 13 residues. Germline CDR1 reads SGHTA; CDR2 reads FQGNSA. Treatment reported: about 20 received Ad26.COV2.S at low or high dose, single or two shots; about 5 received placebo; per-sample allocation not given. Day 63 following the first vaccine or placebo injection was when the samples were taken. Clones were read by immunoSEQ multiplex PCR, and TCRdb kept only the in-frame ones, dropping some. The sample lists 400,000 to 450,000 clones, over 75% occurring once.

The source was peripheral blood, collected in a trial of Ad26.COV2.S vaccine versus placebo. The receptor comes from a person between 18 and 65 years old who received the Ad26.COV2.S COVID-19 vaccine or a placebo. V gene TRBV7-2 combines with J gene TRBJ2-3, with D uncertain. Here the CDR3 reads CASSIQTPNTQYF. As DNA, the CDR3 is TGTGCCAGCAGCATCCAAACCCCGAATACGCAGTATTTT.